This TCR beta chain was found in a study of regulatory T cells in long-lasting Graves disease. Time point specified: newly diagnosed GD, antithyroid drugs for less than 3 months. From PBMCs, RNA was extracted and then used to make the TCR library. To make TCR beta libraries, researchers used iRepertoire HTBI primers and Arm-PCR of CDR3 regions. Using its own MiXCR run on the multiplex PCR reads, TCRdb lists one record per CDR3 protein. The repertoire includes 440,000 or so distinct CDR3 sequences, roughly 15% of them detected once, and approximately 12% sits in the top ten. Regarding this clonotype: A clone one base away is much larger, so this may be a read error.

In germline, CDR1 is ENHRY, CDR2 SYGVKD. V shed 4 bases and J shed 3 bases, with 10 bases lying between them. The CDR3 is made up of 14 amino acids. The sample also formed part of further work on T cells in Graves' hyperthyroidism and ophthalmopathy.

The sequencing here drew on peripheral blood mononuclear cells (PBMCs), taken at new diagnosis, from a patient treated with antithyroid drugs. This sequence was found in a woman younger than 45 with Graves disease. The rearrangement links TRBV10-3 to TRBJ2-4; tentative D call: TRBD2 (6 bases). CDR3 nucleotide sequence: TGTGCCATCAGTGTCGCGGGGAACAAAAACATTCAGTACTTC. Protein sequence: CAISVAGNKNIQYF.